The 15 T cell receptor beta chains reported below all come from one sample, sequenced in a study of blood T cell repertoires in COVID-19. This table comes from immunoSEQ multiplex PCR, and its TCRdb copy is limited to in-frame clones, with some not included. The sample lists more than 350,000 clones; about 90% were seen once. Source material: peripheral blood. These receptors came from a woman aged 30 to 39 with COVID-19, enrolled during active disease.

The CDR3 loop reads CASRHRGGNSNQPQHF. The CDR3 bases are TGTGCCAGCAGGCACCGAGGGGGAAATAGCAATCAGCCCCAGCATTTT. This rearrangement joins TRBV27 to TRBJ1-5, with D perhaps TRBD1 (6 bases). The CDR3 is made up of 16 amino acids. V was pared by 6 bases and J by 0 bases, with 15 bases between. Germline V gene sequence: CDR1 MNHEY, CDR2 SMNVEV (reference sequence).

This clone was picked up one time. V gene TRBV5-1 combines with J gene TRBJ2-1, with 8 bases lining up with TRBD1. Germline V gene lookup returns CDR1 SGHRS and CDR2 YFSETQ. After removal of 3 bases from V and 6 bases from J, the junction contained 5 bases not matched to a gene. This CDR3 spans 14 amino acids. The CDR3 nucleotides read TGCGCCAGCAGCTCTCCGGGACAGGTCAATGAGCAGTTCTTC. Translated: CASSSPGQVNEQFF.

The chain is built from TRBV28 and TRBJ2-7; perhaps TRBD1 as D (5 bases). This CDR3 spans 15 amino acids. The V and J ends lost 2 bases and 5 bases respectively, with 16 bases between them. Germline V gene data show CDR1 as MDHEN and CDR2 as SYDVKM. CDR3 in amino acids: CASSLVTVGLDEQYF. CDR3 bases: TGTGCCAGCAGTTTAGTGACAGTGGGCCTCGACGAGCAGTACTTC.

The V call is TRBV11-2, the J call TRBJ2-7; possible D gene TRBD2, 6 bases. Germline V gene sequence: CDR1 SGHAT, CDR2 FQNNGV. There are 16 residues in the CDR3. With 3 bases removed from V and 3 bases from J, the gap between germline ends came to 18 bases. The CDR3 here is CASSLKSSAGFYEQYF. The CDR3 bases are TGTGCCAGCAGCTTGAAATCTAGCGCGGGGTTCTACGAGCAGTACTTC.

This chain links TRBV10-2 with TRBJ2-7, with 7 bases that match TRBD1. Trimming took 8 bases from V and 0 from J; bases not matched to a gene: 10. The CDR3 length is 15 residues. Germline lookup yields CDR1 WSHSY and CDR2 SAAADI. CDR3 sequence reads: CASAPTGMNSYEQYF. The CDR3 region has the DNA TGCGCCAGCGCACCGACAGGGATGAACTCCTACGAGCAGTACTTC.

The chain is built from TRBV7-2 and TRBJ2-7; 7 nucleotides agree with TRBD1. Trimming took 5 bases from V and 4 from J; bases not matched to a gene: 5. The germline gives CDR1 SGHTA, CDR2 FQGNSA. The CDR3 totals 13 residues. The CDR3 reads CASSAGTVYEQYF. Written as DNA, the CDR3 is TGTGCCAGCAGCGCCGGGACAGTGTACGAGCAGTACTTC.

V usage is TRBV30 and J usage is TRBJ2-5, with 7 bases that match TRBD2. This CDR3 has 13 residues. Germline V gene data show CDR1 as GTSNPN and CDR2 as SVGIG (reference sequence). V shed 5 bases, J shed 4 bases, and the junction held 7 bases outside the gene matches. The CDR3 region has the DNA TGTGCCTGGGGTCCTTGGGGGGGAGAGACCCAGTACTTC. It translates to CAWGPWGGETQYF.

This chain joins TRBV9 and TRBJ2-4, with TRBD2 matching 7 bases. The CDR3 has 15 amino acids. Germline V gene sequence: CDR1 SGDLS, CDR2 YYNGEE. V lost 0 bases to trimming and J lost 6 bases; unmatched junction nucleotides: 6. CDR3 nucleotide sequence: TGTGCCAGCAGCGTAGGTCGTGGCGGGAGAAACATTCAGTACTTC. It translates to CASSVGRGGRNIQYF.

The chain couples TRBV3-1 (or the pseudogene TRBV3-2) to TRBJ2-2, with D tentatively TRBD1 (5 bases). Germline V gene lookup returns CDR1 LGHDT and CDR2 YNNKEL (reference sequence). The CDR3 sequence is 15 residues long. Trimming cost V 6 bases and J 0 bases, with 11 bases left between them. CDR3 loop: CASSGALSNTGELFF. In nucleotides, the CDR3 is TGTGCCAGCAGTGGGGCACTATCGAACACCGGGGAGCTGTTTTTT.

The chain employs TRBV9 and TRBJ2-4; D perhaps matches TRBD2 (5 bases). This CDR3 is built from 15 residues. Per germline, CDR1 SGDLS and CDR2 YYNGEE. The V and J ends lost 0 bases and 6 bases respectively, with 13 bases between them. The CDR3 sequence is CASSVEGTAGNIQYF. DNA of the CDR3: TGTGCCAGCAGCGTAGAGGGAACGGCGGGAAACATTCAGTACTTC.

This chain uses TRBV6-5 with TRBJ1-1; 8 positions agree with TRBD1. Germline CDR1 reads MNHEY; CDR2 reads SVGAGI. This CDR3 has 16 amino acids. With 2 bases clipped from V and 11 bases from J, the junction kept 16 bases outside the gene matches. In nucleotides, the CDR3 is TGTGCCAGCAGTTACGTGCCCTCTTGGACAGGGAACAAGGCTTTCTTT. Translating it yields CASSYVPSWTGNKAFF.

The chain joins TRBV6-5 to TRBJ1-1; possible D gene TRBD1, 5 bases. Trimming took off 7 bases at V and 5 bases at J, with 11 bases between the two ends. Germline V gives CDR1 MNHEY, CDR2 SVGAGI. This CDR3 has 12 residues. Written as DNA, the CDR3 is TGTGCCAGCAAAAGGGGAAGGACTGAAGCTTTCTTT. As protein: CASKRGRTEAFF.

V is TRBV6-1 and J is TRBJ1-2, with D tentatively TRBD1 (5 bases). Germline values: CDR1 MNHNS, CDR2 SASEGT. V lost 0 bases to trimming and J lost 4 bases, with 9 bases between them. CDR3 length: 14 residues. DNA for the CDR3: TGTGCCAGCAGTGAAGCGGGTCAGGGCTATGGCTACACCTTC. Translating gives CASSEAGQGYGYTF.

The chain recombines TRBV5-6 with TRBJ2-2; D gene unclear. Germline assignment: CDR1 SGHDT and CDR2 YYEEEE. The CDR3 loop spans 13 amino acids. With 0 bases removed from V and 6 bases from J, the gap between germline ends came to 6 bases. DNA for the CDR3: TGTGCCAGCAGCTTGGTACCGGCCGGGGAGCTGTTTTTT. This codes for CASSLVPAGELFF.

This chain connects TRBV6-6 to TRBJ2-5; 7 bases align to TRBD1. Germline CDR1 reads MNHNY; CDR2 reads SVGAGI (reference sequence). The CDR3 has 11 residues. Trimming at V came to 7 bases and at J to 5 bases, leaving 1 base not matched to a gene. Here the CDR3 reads CASKGAETQYF. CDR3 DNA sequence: TGTGCCAGCAAGGGGGCTGAGACCCAGTACTTC.